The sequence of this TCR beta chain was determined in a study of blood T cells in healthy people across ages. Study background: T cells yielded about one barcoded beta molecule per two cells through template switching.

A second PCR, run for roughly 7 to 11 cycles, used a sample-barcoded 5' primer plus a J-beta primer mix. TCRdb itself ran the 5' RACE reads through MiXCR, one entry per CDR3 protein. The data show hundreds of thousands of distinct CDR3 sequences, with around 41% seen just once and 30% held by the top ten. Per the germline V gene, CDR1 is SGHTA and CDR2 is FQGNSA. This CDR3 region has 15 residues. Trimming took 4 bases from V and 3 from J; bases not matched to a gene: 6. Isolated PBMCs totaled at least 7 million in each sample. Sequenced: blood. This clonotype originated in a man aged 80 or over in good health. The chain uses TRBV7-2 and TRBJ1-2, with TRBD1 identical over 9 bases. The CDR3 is CASSWKTGGDYGYTF. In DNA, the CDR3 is TGTGCCAGCAGCTGGAAGACAGGGGGGGACTATGGCTACACCTTC.